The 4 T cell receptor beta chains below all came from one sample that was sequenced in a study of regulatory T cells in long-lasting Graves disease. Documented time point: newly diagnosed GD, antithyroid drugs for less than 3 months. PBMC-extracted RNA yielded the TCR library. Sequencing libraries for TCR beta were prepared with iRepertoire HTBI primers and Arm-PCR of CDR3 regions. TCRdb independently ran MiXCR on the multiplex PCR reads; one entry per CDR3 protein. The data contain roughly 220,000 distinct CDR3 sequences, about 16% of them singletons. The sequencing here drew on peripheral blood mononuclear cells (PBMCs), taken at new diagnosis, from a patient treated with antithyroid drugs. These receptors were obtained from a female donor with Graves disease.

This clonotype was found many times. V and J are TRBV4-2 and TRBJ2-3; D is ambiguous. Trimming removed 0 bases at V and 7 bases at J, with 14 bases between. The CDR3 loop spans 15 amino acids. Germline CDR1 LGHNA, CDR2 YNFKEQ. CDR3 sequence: CASSQDWASRNTQYF. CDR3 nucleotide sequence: TGTGCCAGCAGCCAAGATTGGGCCAGTCGAAATACGCAGTATTTT.

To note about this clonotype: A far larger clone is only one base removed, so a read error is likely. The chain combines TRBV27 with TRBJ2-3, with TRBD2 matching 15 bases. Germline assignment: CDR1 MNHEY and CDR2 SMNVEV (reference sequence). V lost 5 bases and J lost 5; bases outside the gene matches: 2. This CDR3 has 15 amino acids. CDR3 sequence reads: CASSAGLAGGDTQYF. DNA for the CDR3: TGTGCCAGCAGTGCGGGACTAGCGGGAGGAGATACGCAGTATTTT.

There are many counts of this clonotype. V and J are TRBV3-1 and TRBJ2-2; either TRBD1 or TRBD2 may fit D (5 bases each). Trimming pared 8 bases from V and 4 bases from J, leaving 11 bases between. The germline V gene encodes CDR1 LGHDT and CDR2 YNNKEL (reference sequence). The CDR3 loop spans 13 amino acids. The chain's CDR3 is CASGRGATGELFF. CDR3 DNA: TGTGCCAGCGGGAGAGGGGCCACCGGGGAGCTGTTTTTT.

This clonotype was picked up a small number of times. The CDR3 reads CASSLEWAGGSNEKLFF. In DNA form, the CDR3 reads TGTGCCAGCAGTTTAGAGTGGGCAGGGGGAAGTAATGAAAAACTGTTTTTT. The gene calls are TRBV28 and TRBJ1-4, with 7 bases fitting TRBD1. V lost 2 bases to trimming and J lost 4 bases; unmatched junction nucleotides: 10. CDR3 size: 17 residues. Germline-derived CDR1 and CDR2 are MDHEN and SYDVKM.